The clone carrying this T cell receptor beta chain was counted between two and nine times. This specimen comes from a study of T cells in Graves' hyperthyroidism and ophthalmopathy. There were TCR beta CDR3 regions amplified from RNA transcripts. A set of HTBI primers served as the primers for a first-round RT-PCR of the TCR CDR3. TCRdb passed the multiplex PCR reads through MiXCR, listing each CDR3 protein once. The sample consists of under 400,000 distinct CDR3 sequences, around 15% of them appearing once. CDR1 is SGHRS and CDR2 is YFSETQ in the germline V gene. The ends were cut back, 1 base at V and 0 bases at J, with 16 bases in the middle. The CDR3 totals 17 residues.

The specimen was blood. The chain links TRBV5-1 to TRBJ2-5; D is unresolved. This TCR was sampled from a woman aged 60-75 years with Graves' ophthalmopathy. CDR3 in DNA: TGCGCCAGCAGCTTGTCTCCAGGAACCTCGTACCAAGAGACCCAGTACTTC. As protein: CASSLSPGTSYQETQYF.